These T cell receptor beta chains were read from a single sample in a study of blood T cell repertoires in COVID-19. Clones were read by immunoSEQ multiplex PCR, and TCRdb kept only the in-frame ones, dropping some. The table has around 260,000 clones, approximately 90% seen once. The sequencing sample was made of peripheral blood. These receptors were collected from a woman aged 25 to 39 with COVID-19, enrolled during active disease. Each CDR3 is given with its conserved first and last residue. A D gene is named only where the DNA matches it firmly. Only some rows state a clone size, as once, few, many or a class for expanded clones.

>few|TRBV9|TRBJ1-6|TRBD1
TGTGCCAGCAGCGCTTCACCGGGACAGGGCGAAAATTCACCCCTCCACTTT
CASSASPGQGENSPLHF
>NA|TRBV24-1|TRBJ1-2|TRBD1
TGTGCCACCAGTGACCCCGGACAGGTTGGCTACACCTTC
CATSDPGQVGYTF
>NA|TRBV3-1/TRBV3-2|TRBJ1-3|NA
TGTGCCAGCAGCCGAGTGAATCTAGGGGACACCATATATTTT
CASSRVNLGDTIYF
>NA|TRBV5-4|TRBJ1-4|TRBD1
TGTGCCAGCAGCTGGGACAGGGGGCAGGATGAAAAACTGTTTTTT
CASSWDRGQDEKLFF
>once|TRBV10-3|TRBJ2-1|NA
TGTGCCATCAGTGAGTCGGAGGGGGGGTCCTACAATGAGCAGTTCTTC
CAISESEGGSYNEQFF
>NA|TRBV18|TRBJ1-1|NA
TGTGCCAGCTCACTTTCCTCCCTCCTCTCGAACACTGAAGCTTTCTTT
CASSLSSLLSNTEAFF
>NA|TRBV19|TRBJ2-1|TRBD2
TGTGCCAGTAGTTTACCCCCAGCGGGATGGGGGTCCTACAATGAGCAGTTCTTC
CASSLPPAGWGSYNEQFF
>NA|TRBV21-1|TRBJ1-4|NA
TGTGCCAGCAGCGCGACCGGGACAGCCTTTAATGAAAAACTGTTTTTT
CASSATGTAFNEKLFF
>NA|TRBV5-1|TRBJ1-1|TRBD1
TGCGCCAGCAGTCCAGACAGGGTTATTTCTGAAGCTTTCTTT
CASSPDRVISEAFF
>once|TRBV5-1|TRBJ2-1|TRBD1
TGCGCCAGCAGCGGGACAGGGGGCGAGTGGAATGAGCAGTTCTTC
CASSGTGGEWNEQFF
>NA|TRBV6-5|TRBJ2-7|TRBD1
TGTGCCAGCAGGCGGACAGGGGACTACGAGCAGTACTTC
CASRRTGDYEQYF
>NA|TRBV10-3|TRBJ2-2|TRBD1
TGTGCCATCAGCGGGGACAGGAACACCGGGGAGCTGTTTTTT
CAISGDRNTGELFF
>NA|TRBV6-5|TRBJ1-4|NA
TGTGCCAGCAGTCGGGCGGGGACTAATGAAAAACTGTTTTTT
CASSRAGTNEKLFF
>NA|TRBV11-1|TRBJ1-1|TRBD1
TGTGCCAGCAGGGGACAGAAGAACACTGAAGCTTTCTTT
CASRGQKNTEAFF
>NA|TRBV9|TRBJ1-3|TRBD1
TGTGCCAGCAGCGTAGCAGGACAGGGGGCAGCTGGAAACACCATATATTTT
CASSVAGQGAAGNTIYF
>NA|TRBV19|TRBJ1-4|NA
TGTGCCAGTAGATCCAACAGGGTTTCCAATGAAAAACTGTTTTTT
CASRSNRVSNEKLFF
>NA|TRBV10-1|TRBJ2-7|NA
TGCGCCAGCAGTGACGTCGCCACGGGAGAGCAGTACTTC
CASSDVATGEQYF
>NA|TRBV10-1|TRBJ2-5|NA
TGCGCCAGCAGTGAGTCAGCTAGTCCAGAGACCCAGTACTTC
CASSESASPETQYF
>NA|TRBV29-1|TRBJ2-1|NA
TGCAGCGTGAGGGGGACTACCTACAATGAGCAGTTCTTC
CSVRGTTYNEQFF
>NA|TRBV30|TRBJ1-5|NA
TGTGCCTGGAGTGTAAAGGGGGGGCATCAGCCCCAGCATTTT
CAWSVKGGHQPQHF
>NA|TRBV11-2|TRBJ1-2|NA
TGTGCCAGCAGCTTTAGTATGTTGGAGGATTTCTATGGCTACACCTTC
CASSFSMLEDFYGYTF
>NA|TRBV12-3/TRBV12-4|TRBJ1-1|NA
TGTGCCAGCAGGCTCGACAGAGGTGAAGCTTTCTTT
CASRLDRGEAFF
>NA|TRBV29-1|TRBJ1-2|NA
TGCAGCGTTGAAGGAGCAGGGGCCTATGGCTACACCTTC
CSVEGAGAYGYTF
>NA|TRBV30|TRBJ2-1|NA
TGTGCCTGGAGTGCGGGCCTAGCAACCCACAATGAGCAGTTCTTC
CAWSAGLATHNEQFF
>NA|TRBV5-1|TRBJ1-6|NA
TGCGCCAGCAGCTTGGGCCGGGATAATTCACCCCTCCACTTT
CASSLGRDNSPLHF
>NA|TRBV30|TRBJ1-1|NA
TGTGCCTGGAATTCGAACCGTCCCGGGAACACTGAAGCTTTCTTT
CAWNSNRPGNTEAFF
>NA|TRBV10-1|TRBJ1-5|NA
TGCGCCCGCATTCGGGGGGGCAGCCAGCCCCAGCATTTT
CARIRGGSQPQHF
>NA|TRBV2|TRBJ2-7|NA
TGTGCCAGCAGTCACGGGGACTCCGGTAAAAGTAACTTC
CASSHGDSGKSNF
>NA|TRBV11-2|TRBJ1-1|NA
TGTGCCAGCAGCTTAGGGCAGGGTAACACTGAAGCTTTCTTT
CASSLGQGNTEAFF
>NA|TRBV2|TRBJ2-5|TRBD1
TGTGCCAGCAAACGGACAGGGGGCAGGGAGACCCAGTACTTC
CASKRTGGRETQYF
>NA|TRBV30|TRBJ1-2|TRBD1
TGTGCCTGGAGTGCATCCGGGACAGGGGTTGTACTTAGTGGCTACACCTTC
CAWSASGTGVVLSGYTF
>NA|TRBV9|TRBJ2-7|NA
TGTGCCAGCAGCGTGATGGCCGATTCCGGGTACGAGCAGTACTTC
CASSVMADSGYEQYF
>NA|TRBV6-5|TRBJ2-1|NA
TGTGCCAGCAATCTAGCGCTCAGCTCCTACAATGAGCAGTTCTTC
CASNLALSSYNEQFF
>NA|TRBV6-5|TRBJ1-5|NA
TGTGCCGGATCGACCAGGGTTAGCAATCAGCCCCAGCATTTT
CAGSTRVSNQPQHF
>NA|TRBV6-6|TRBJ2-2|TRBD1
TGTGCCACCACACTGACAGGGACGAACACCGGGGAGCTGTTTTTT
CATTLTGTNTGELFF
>NA|TRBV11-3|TRBJ2-2|TRBD1
TGTGCCAGCAGCTCGGGACAGCTGAGCGGAGCCGACACCGGGGAGCTGTTTTTT
CASSSGQLSGADTGELFF
>NA|TRBV28|TRBJ1-5|NA
TGTGCCAGCAGTTTAGGCCAAAGACAGCCTCAGCCCCAGCATTTT
CASSLGQRQPQPQHF
>NA|TRBV3-1/TRBV3-2|TRBJ1-1|NA
TGTGCCAGCAGCCCTAGTCAAAACACTGAAGCTTTCTTT
CASSPSQNTEAFF
>NA|TRBV25-1|TRBJ1-2|NA
TGTGCCAGCAGTGAATCTCACAGCAACTATGGCTACACCTTC
CASSESHSNYGYTF
>NA|TRBV5-1|TRBJ2-3|TRBD2
TGCGCCAGCAGCTTGTTAGCGGGAGAGGGAGATACGCAGTATTTT
CASSLLAGEGDTQYF
>NA|TRBV13|TRBJ2-2|NA
TGTGCCAGCAGCCCAGCAGGGGCCGGCACCGGGGAGCTGTTTTTT
CASSPAGAGTGELFF
>NA|TRBV29-1|TRBJ1-1|TRBD1
TGCAGCGTTGAAGACTTGACAGGGGGCAGTCCTGAAGCTTTCTTT
CSVEDLTGGSPEAFF
>NA|TRBV7-9|TRBJ1-1|NA
TGTGCCAGCAGACCCACGACAGGCGGGGGGACTGAAGCTTTCTTT
CASRPTTGGGTEAFF
>few|TRBV11-1|TRBJ2-7|TRBD2
TGTGCCAGCAGCCCTTTTACTAGCGGACGCTCCTACGAGCAGTACTTC
CASSPFTSGRSYEQYF
>NA|TRBV7-9|TRBJ2-5|NA
TGTGCCAGCAGCTCACCCTACAGAGAAGAGACCCAGTACTTC
CASSSPYREETQYF
>NA|TRBV18|TRBJ1-1|NA
TGTGCCAGCTCAGAGGAGAACCGGCAGAACACTGAAGCTTTCTTT
CASSEENRQNTEAFF
>NA|TRBV5-4|TRBJ2-7|TRBD2
TGTGCCAGCAGCAAGGTACTAGCGGGATTAGTTGAGCAGTACTTC
CASSKVLAGLVEQYF
>NA|TRBV10-3|TRBJ1-2|NA
TGTGCCATCAGTGGAAGGCGGGAAACCTCCGGTGGGAACTATGGCTACACCTTC
CAISGRRETSGGNYGYTF
>NA|TRBV19|TRBJ1-4|TRBD1
TGTGCCAGTAGTATCTCCCGGGACAGGGCGGAATCTAATGAAAAACTGTTTTTT
CASSISRDRAESNEKLFF
>NA|TRBV3-1/TRBV3-2|TRBJ1-1|NA
TGTGCCAGCAGCCAAGGGCGGGGGCTAGGGGGAATGAACACTGAAGCTTTCTTT
CASSQGRGLGGMNTEAFF